The 14 T cell receptor beta chains below were found in one sample sequenced in a study of blood T cell repertoires in COVID-19. The data were produced by immunoSEQ multiplex PCR, yet TCRdb's version contains in-frame clones alone and is incomplete. The sample holds 200,000 to 250,000 clones, 70% to 90% seen once. The sequencing sample was made of PBMCs or T cells enriched from blood (not recorded which). These receptors were obtained from a man between 25 and 39 years old who had recovered from COVID-19.

The rearrangement uses TRBV7-9 and TRBJ1-1; 8 positions agree with TRBD1. Germline assignment: CDR1 SEHNR and CDR2 FQNEAQ (reference sequence). CDR3 length: 14 residues. Trimming cost V 5 bases and J 4 bases; bases outside gene matches: 6. CDR3 loop: CASSRRDRSTEAFF. The DNA of the CDR3 is TGTGCCAGCAGCCGACGGGACAGGTCCACTGAAGCTTTCTTT.

V usage is TRBV12-3 or TRBV12-4 and J usage is TRBJ1-2, with D unresolved. There are 11 residues in the CDR3. V lost 0 bases and J lost 8, with 4 bases in between. The chain's CDR3 is CASSLAGGYTF. The CDR3 coding sequence is TGTGCCAGCAGTTTAGCGGGCGGCTACACCTTC.

The chain joins TRBV28 to TRBJ2-7, with TRBD2 matching 7 bases. This CDR3 spans 13 amino acids. J was trimmed by 1 base and V by 4 bases; bases with no gene match: 1. Germline assignment: CDR1 MDHEN and CDR2 SYDVKM. DNA for the CDR3: TGTGCCAGCAGTTCGGGGGGATCCTACGAGCAGTACTTC. Its protein product is CASSSGGSYEQYF.

V is TRBV29-1 and J is TRBJ2-3, with 9 bases lining up with TRBD1. V dropped 4 bases and J dropped 2; count of bases not matched to a gene: 4. Germline V gene data show CDR1 as SQVTM and CDR2 as ANQGSEA. The CDR3 extends over 14 amino acids. The CDR3 sequence: CSVAVQGATDTQYF. CDR3 DNA sequence: TGCAGCGTTGCGGTACAGGGGGCCACAGATACGCAGTATTTT.

The chain combines TRBV6-5 with TRBJ1-1, with D possibly being TRBD1 (6 bases). V lost 4 bases to trimming and J lost 1 base, with 10 bases between them. The CDR3 totals 14 residues. Germline V CDR1 and CDR2: MNHEY, SVGAGI. The CDR3 is CASSSAQGNTEAFF. The CDR3 DNA follows: TGTGCCAGCAGTTCCGCACAGGGGAACACTGAAGCTTTCTTT.

CDR3 bases: TGTGCCAGCAGCCAATTCCGGAGGGACGAAGCTTTCTTT. This translates into CASSQFRRDEAFF. The rearrangement uses TRBV16 and TRBJ1-1; D is perhaps TRBD1 (5 bases). Germline CDR1 reads KGHSY; CDR2 reads FQNENV. The CDR3 loop spans 13 amino acids. The ends were cut back, 1 base at V and 8 bases at J, with 11 bases in the middle.

J is TRBJ2-7 and V is TRBV5-6; D possibly corresponds to TRBD1 (6 bases). With 0 bases removed from V and 5 bases from J, the gap between germline ends came to 12 bases. The CDR3 consists of 14 residues. CDR1 SGHDT and CDR2 YYEEEE come from the germline V gene. The CDR3 sequence is CASSLDRVYHEQYF. Written as DNA, the CDR3 is TGTGCCAGCAGCTTGGACAGGGTTTACCACGAGCAGTACTTC.

The rearrangement uses TRBV28 and TRBJ2-5, with 9 bases that match TRBD1. The CDR3 has 15 amino acids. Germline trimming cut 7 bases from V and 4 bases from J; bases unmatched to any gene: 10. The germline gives CDR1 MDHEN, CDR2 SYDVKM. The CDR3 protein is CASNKQGALGETQYF. CDR3 nucleotides: TGTGCCAGCAATAAACAGGGGGCGCTTGGAGAGACCCAGTACTTC.

This chain connects TRBV24-1 to TRBJ2-3, with TRBD2 matching 9 bases. Losses at the gene ends were 5 bases for V and 6 bases for J; bases not matched to a gene: 17. Germline V gives CDR1 KGHDR, CDR2 SFDVKD. This CDR3 comprises 18 residues. DNA for the CDR3: TGTGCCACCAGTGCCACGGCCTCTCTAGCGGGGTATGTGGATACGCAGTATTTT. Translating it yields CATSATASLAGYVDTQYF.

The gene calls are TRBV10-3 and TRBJ1-3, with D hard to call. Germline CDR1 is ENHRY and CDR2 is SYGVKD. V was trimmed by 10 bases and J by 2 bases, leaving 15 bases between them. CDR3 length equals 14 residues. The chain's CDR3 is CATCPDITGNTIYF. CDR3 in DNA: TGTGCCACCTGTCCCGACATCACTGGAAACACCATATATTTT.

The rearrangement links TRBV2 to TRBJ2-1; 7 bases align to TRBD1. V lost 10 bases to trimming and J lost 4 bases; unmatched junction nucleotides: 7. Germline V gene lookup returns CDR1 SNHLY and CDR2 FYNNEI. The CDR3 sequence is 13 residues long. CDR3 in DNA: TGTGCCACCCACGGGACAGCTTACAATGAGCAGTTCTTC. Amino acids: CATHGTAYNEQFF.

This chain uses TRBV18 with TRBJ1-1, with TRBD1 matching 8 bases. The CDR3 extends over 14 amino acids. With V trimmed by 5 bases and J by 0 bases, 2 bases remained unmatched. Germline lookup yields CDR1 KGHSH and CDR2 LQKENI. Here the CDR3 DNA reads TGTGCCAGCTCAAAGGGACAGGTGAACACTGAAGCTTTCTTT. Translating it yields CASSKGQVNTEAFF.

The V gene is TRBV6-5, the J gene TRBJ2-6, with 7 bases aligning to TRBD1. Losses at the gene ends were 10 bases for V and 3 bases for J; bases not matched to a gene: 9. This CDR3 is 15 amino acids long. Germline-derived CDR1 and CDR2 are MNHEY and SVGAGI. CDR3 amino acids: CATNRGSSGANVLTF. CDR3 nucleotides: TGTGCCACCAACAGGGGATCGAGTGGGGCCAACGTCCTGACTTTC.

This clone was seen a few times. V is TRBV7-2 and J is TRBJ1-1; possibly TRBD1 for D (6 bases). Trimming stripped 5 bases from V and 4 bases from J, with 17 bases between. Germline V gene sequence: CDR1 SGHTA, CDR2 FQGNSA. This CDR3 is built from 15 residues. The CDR3 loop reads CASSLDGTKSTEAFF. The CDR3 region has the DNA TGTGCCAGCAGCCTCGATGGGACAAAGAGCACTGAAGCTTTCTTT.